The text below deals with one T cell receptor (beta chain). This sample is part of a study of T cells in Graves' hyperthyroidism and ophthalmopathy. For the study at large: Peripheral blood was secured at the point of initial diagnosis, before any treatment.

The germline V gene encodes CDR1 MDHEN and CDR2 SYDVKM. V shed 4 bases and J 1 base; nucleotides not matched to a gene: 0. The length of the CDR3 is 14 residues. Authors of the study amplified TCR beta CDR3 regions from RNA transcripts. The TCR CDR3 was amplified in a first-round RT-PCR using the HTBI primer set. MiXCR, applied by TCRdb to the multiplex PCR reads, yields one record per CDR3 protein. The data contain 280,000 or so distinct CDR3 sequences, roughly 15% of them singletons. Material for sequencing was blood. The receptor was isolated from a woman in her 50s with Graves' hyperthyroidism that later progressed to Graves' ophthalmopathy. The chain links TRBV28 to TRBJ2-4; 8 nucleotides match TRBD1. The CDR3, as DNA: TGTGCCAGCAGTTACAGGGGGGCCAAAAACATTCAGTACTTC. Its translation is CASSYRGAKNIQYF.